Below are 23 T cell receptor beta chains sequenced from a single sample in a study of regulatory T cells in long-lasting Graves disease. The time point here: persistent/refractory GD, antithyroid drugs over 5 years with positive TRAb. From RNA extracted from PBMCs, the TCR library was made. Assembly of TCR beta libraries relied on iRepertoire HTBI primers together with Arm-PCR of CDR3 regions. TCRdb recomputed calls from the multiplex PCR reads with MiXCR, one row per CDR3 protein. The sample consists of more than 650,000 distinct CDR3 sequences, approximately 29% of them appearing once. The sequenced sample was peripheral blood mononuclear cells (PBMCs), obtained when the disease was refractory, from a patient treated with antithyroid drugs. These receptors were collected from a female donor with Graves disease.

In this sample, this clonotype turned up a few times. CDR3 sequence reads: CASRELGGANVLTF. The CDR3 coding sequence is TGTGCCAGCAGGGAGTTAGGTGGGGCCAACGTCCTGACTTTC. This chain joins TRBV6-2 or TRBV6-3 and TRBJ2-6, with D hard to call. V was pared by 6 bases and J by 3 bases, with 9 bases between. The germline V gene encodes CDR1 MNHEY and CDR2 SVGEGT. The CDR3 has 14 amino acids.

The chain is built from TRBV9 and TRBJ1-5, with 9 bases that match TRBD1. Germline loops: CDR1 SGDLS, CDR2 YYNGEE. The CDR3 has 15 amino acids. Trimming at V came to 0 bases and at J to 3 bases, leaving 1 base not matched to a gene. CDR3 DNA sequence: TGTGCCAGCAGCGTAGGGGACAGGGACAATCAGCCCCAGCATTTT. Protein sequence: CASSVGDRDNQPQHF.

This CDR3 reads CSARKQETQYF. CDR3 nucleotides: TGCAGTGCTAGAAAGCAAGAGACCCAGTACTTC. V is TRBV20-1 and J is TRBJ2-5; D ambiguous. V lost 2 bases to trimming and J lost 2 bases, with 3 bases between them. CDR1 and CDR2 from the germline V gene are DFQATT and SNEGSKA (reference sequence). This CDR3 contains 11 residues.

The gene calls are TRBV24-1 and TRBJ1-1, with D perhaps TRBD1 (6 bases). The CDR3 is 14 residues long. V was pared by 5 bases and J by 5 bases, with 14 bases between. Germline V lookup: CDR1 KGHDR, CDR2 SFDVKD. CDR3 sequence reads: CATSGGGASTEAFF. CDR3 bases: TGTGCCACCAGTGGCGGGGGCGCGTCTACTGAAGCTTTCTTT.

This clonotype occurred a few times. The chain recombines TRBV18 with TRBJ1-2; tentative D call: TRBD1 (5 bases). The CDR3 is 15 amino acids. CDR1 and CDR2 (germline): KGHSH, LQKENI. Trimming took 0 bases from V and 8 from J, leaving 16 bases between them. CDR3 in amino acids: CASSPPIARRGGYTF. In nucleotides, the CDR3 is TGTGCCAGCTCACCACCGATCGCCAGGAGGGGAGGCTACACCTTC.

The genes are TRBV5-1 and TRBJ2-3, with 10 positions matching TRBD2. Germline V gene data show CDR1 as SGHRS and CDR2 as YFSETQ. J lost 8 bases, V lost 2 bases, and 8 bases had no gene match. This CDR3 region has 15 residues. In nucleotides, the CDR3 is TGCGCCAGCAGCTTAAGGCTAGCGGGAGAAGTTACGCAGTATTTT. This encodes CASSLRLAGEVTQYF.

The rearrangement uses TRBV2 and TRBJ2-7; maybe TRBD1 (6 bases). The CDR3 runs 13 residues. V dropped 9 bases and J dropped 4 bases, with 16 bases sitting between them. Looked up from germline, CDR1 is SNHLY and CDR2 is FYNNEI. CDR3 in amino acids: CASQDSLDYEQYF. CDR3 nucleotides: TGTGCCAGTCAGGACAGTTTAGATTACGAGCAGTACTTC. The whole variable domain, remainder taken from reference TRBV2 and TRBJ2-7, is EPEVTQTPSHQVTQMGQEVILRCVPISNHLYFYWYRQILGQKVEFLVSFYNNEISEKSEIFDDQFSVERPDGSNFTLKIRSTKLEDSAMYFCASQDSLDYEQYFGPGTRLTVT.

This clonotype was detected ten times or more. The chain carries TRBV27 and TRBJ1-2; 7 bases match TRBD1. Per the germline V gene, CDR1 is MNHEY and CDR2 is SMNVEV (reference sequence). J was trimmed by 8 bases and V by 4 bases; bases with no gene match: 10. This CDR3 comprises 14 residues. CDR3 sequence reads: CASSYRGFLEGYTF. CDR3 DNA: TGTGCCAGCAGTTACAGGGGCTTCCTGGAGGGCTACACCTTC.

This clonotype was observed a single time. The CDR3 does not end in the conserved phenylalanine or tryptophan, so this is likely a read error. The rearrangement uses TRBV12-3 or TRBV12-4 and TRBJ1-1; 8 bases match TRBD1. There are 14 residues in the CDR3. J was trimmed by 1 base and V by 6 bases; bases with no gene match: 4. The CDR3 loop reads CASRPGGANTEAFL. CDR3 nucleotides: TGTGCCAGCAGGCCAGGGGGCGCGAACACTGAAGCTTTCCTT.

This clonotype has more than one count but fewer than ten. V and J are TRBV30 and TRBJ2-2, with D unresolved. The CDR3 runs to 13 residues. Germline values: CDR1 GTSNPN, CDR2 SVGIG (reference sequence). Between the trimmed V and J ends, which lost 0 bases and 4 bases, there was a span of 6 bases. CDR3 amino acids: CAWSVQSTGELFF. CDR3 nucleotide sequence: TGTGCCTGGAGTGTACAGAGCACCGGGGAGCTGTTTTTT.

V is TRBV20-1 and J is TRBJ1-1; weak D call: TRBD1 (6 bases). There are 14 residues in the CDR3. Germline-derived CDR1 and CDR2 are DFQATT and SNEGSKA (reference sequence). V gave up 6 bases and J gave up 1 base, with 15 bases separating them. CDR3: CSARTDRRNTEAFF. CDR3 coding DNA: TGCAGTGCAAGGACCGACAGGAGGAACACTGAAGCTTTCTTT.

As concerns this clonotype: This may be a read error: a much more frequent sequence differs by one nucleotide. The chain uses TRBV28 and TRBJ2-5; 7 nucleotides line up with TRBD2. Germline CDR1 MDHEN, CDR2 SYDVKM. This CDR3 contains 14 residues. After removal of 3 bases from V and 1 base from J, the junction contained 2 bases not matched to a gene. DNA for the CDR3: TGTGCCAGCAGTTTTGCGGGAGCCCAAGAGACCCAGTACTTC. Translated, it gives CASSFAGAQETQYF.

This chain uses TRBV6-2 or TRBV6-3 with TRBJ1-3; TRBD1 agrees at 9 bases. CDR1 is MNHEY and CDR2 is SVGEGT in the germline V gene. The CDR3 is made up of 15 amino acids. V was pared by 2 bases and J by 1 base, with 0 bases of the junction left unmatched. CDR3 DNA sequence: TGTGCCAGCAGTTACGACAGGGGGTCTGGAAACACCATATATTTT. Protein product: CASSYDRGSGNTIYF.

This clonotype was counted a few times. The gene calls are TRBV3-1 and TRBJ1-3, with unresolved D. Germline V gene data show CDR1 as LGHDT and CDR2 as YNNKEL (reference sequence). The CDR3 runs to 15 residues. V was cut by 0 bases and J by 2 bases, with 8 bases left in between. The CDR3 DNA reads TGTGCCAGCAGCCAAGATCTGAGCCCTGGAAACACCATATATTTT. Translation gives CASSQDLSPGNTIYF.

As regards this clonotype: The junction departs from germline at one end; a sequencing error may be responsible. The chain combines TRBV5-1 with TRBJ1-5, with 8 bases lining up with TRBD1. The CDR3 has 13 residues. Germline V gene data show CDR1 as SGHRS and CDR2 as YFSETQ. The DNA for the CDR3 is TGCGCCAGCAGCAAGGGCCCACCAGGGGGCAGGGATTTT. Translated: CASSKGPPGGRDF.

CDR3 coding DNA: TGCAGTGCCCTCCCGGGACAGGGCTATGGCTACACCTTC. Translated: CSALPGQGYGYTF. This chain connects TRBV20-1 to TRBJ1-2, with 9 nucleotides matching TRBD1. This CDR3 contains 13 residues. V trimming: 6 bases; J trimming: 4 bases; junction bases outside the gene matches: 6. Germline V gives CDR1 DFQATT, CDR2 SNEGSKA (reference sequence).

CDR3 amino acids: CASSSDLVTQGGNIQYF. CDR3 in DNA: TGTGCCAGCAGCTCAGACCTCGTAACCCAGGGAGGCAACATTCAGTACTTC. This chain joins TRBV7-6 and TRBJ2-4, with a possible D match to TRBD2 (6 bases). CDR3 size: 17 residues. Trimming cost V 4 bases and J 7 bases, with 23 bases left between them. Germline CDR1 SGHVS, CDR2 FNYEAQ.

The table lists this clonotype with a few counts. The CDR3 nucleotides read TGTGCCAGCAAGGGAATTAGCCTAAACACCGGGGAGCTGTTTTTT. Residues: CASKGISLNTGELFF. The chain has TRBV6-1 and TRBJ2-2; D gene unclear. The V gene's germline CDR1 is MNHNS and CDR2 SASEGT. The ends were cut back, 7 bases at V and 2 bases at J, with 14 bases in the middle. The length of the CDR3 is 15 residues.

The V and J genes are TRBV5-1 and TRBJ1-2; D might be TRBD1 (5 bases). The CDR3 sequence is 12 residues long. Germline-derived CDR1 and CDR2 are SGHRS and YFSETQ. The V gene lost 5 bases and the J gene lost 6 bases, with 11 bases spanning the gap. The CDR3 protein is CASRQAGDGYTF. CDR3 bases: TGCGCCAGCAGACAGGCGGGGGATGGCTACACCTTC.

This clonotype was seen a handful of times. The V gene is TRBV5-1, the J gene TRBJ2-6, with D unclear. The CDR3 runs to 16 residues. Germline V gene data show CDR1 as SGHRS and CDR2 as YFSETQ. Trimming removed 0 bases at V and 0 bases at J, with 7 bases between. This CDR3 is CASSLGVNSGANVLTF. The CDR3 DNA follows: TGCGCCAGCAGCTTGGGCGTGAACTCTGGGGCCAACGTCCTGACTTTC.

This chain links TRBV6-1 with TRBJ2-7; D assignment may be TRBD1 or TRBD2 (5 bases each). The V gene lost 5 bases and the J gene lost 5 bases, with 16 bases spanning the gap. The V gene's germline CDR1 is MNHNS and CDR2 SASEGT. The CDR3 is 14 amino acids. The CDR3: CASSLGTIGDEQYF. In DNA, the CDR3 is TGTGCCAGCAGTCTAGGGACCATTGGGGACGAGCAGTACTTC.

The chain combines TRBV5-1 with TRBJ1-1; tentative D call: TRBD1 (5 bases). The germline V gene has CDR1 SGHRS and CDR2 YFSETQ. V was pared by 4 bases and J by 6 bases, with 19 bases between. This CDR3 has 15 amino acids. The CDR3 region is CASSRGGGVVAEAFF. CDR3 DNA: TGCGCCAGCAGCCGCGGGGGAGGGGTAGTTGCTGAAGCTTTCTTT.

The V call is TRBV27, the J call TRBJ1-2; D is undetermined. Trimming took off 7 bases at V and 5 bases at J, with 14 bases between the two ends. The CDR3 extends over 13 amino acids. Germline-derived CDR1 and CDR2 are MNHEY and SMNVEV (reference sequence). CDR3 DNA sequence: TGTGCCAGCACCGGGGTAACTCTATATGGCTACACCTTC. It translates to CASTGVTLYGYTF.